This note documents a single TCR beta chain sequence. This entry comes from a study of control samples from healthy donors and cancer patients. V dropped 9 bases and J dropped 7 bases, with 19 bases sitting between them. Germline CDR1 MNHEY, CDR2 SVGAGI. This CDR3 is 14 amino acids long. Produced via immunoSEQ multiplex PCR; TCRdb's table is partial and in-frame only. Among 130,000 or so clones listed, around 94% were seen once. The receptor was isolated from a man aged 35 to 55 in good health. The chain has TRBV6-5 and TRBJ1-5; no clear D gene. Sequenced input: blood. DNA of the CDR3: TGTGCCAGTTATGGGGTGATCTCTAAGCAGCCCCAGCATTTT. Encoded protein: CASYGVISKQPQHF.